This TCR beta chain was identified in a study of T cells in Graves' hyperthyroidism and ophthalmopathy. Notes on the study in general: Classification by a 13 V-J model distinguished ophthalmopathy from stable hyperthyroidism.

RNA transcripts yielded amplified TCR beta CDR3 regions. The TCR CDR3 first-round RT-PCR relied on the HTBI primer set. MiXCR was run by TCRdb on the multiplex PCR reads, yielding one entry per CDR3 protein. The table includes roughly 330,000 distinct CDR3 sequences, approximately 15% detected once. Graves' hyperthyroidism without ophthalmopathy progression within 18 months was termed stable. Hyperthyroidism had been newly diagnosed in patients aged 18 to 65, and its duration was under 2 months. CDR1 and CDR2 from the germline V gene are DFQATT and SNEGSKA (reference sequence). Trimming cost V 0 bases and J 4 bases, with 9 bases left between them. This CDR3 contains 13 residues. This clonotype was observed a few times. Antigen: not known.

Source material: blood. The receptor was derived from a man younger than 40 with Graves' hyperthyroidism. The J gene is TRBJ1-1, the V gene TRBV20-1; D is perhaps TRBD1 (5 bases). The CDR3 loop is CSARDRRGTEAFF. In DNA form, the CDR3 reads TGCAGTGCTAGAGACCGGAGGGGCACTGAAGCTTTCTTT.